The clone carrying this T cell receptor beta chain was seen repeatedly, ten times or more. What it recognizes is unknown. Coverage ceases 3 residues before the CDR3 finishes, and the germline J gene fills in the end. Reduced serum IgG, IgA and/or IgM plus specific antibody deficiency defined CVID. Aged about 9 to 70 years, CVID subjects averaged about 40 years old. The source of the sample is a study of T cell clonality in common variable immunodeficiency. Regarding the study as a whole: Fewer deletions and N-nucleotide insertions were reportedly seen in common variable immunodeficiency TCR beta sequences.

With 6 bases removed from V and 4 bases from J, the gap between germline ends came to 16 bases. The CDR3 consists of 13 residues. In germline, CDR1 is GTSNPN, CDR2 SVGIG (reference sequence). CVID and control samples used equivalent genomic DNA input. Libraries were prepared by immunoSEQ multiplex PCR; TCRdb keeps only in-frame clonotypes and omits some of them. The sample is made up of around 42,000 clones, none counted only once. The receptor was derived from a human donor with common variable immunodeficiency. The specimen was peripheral blood mononuclear cells. The chain couples TRBV30 to TRBJ2-7; TRBD1 might be the D (6 bases). This chain's CDR3 is CACLVGATYEQYF. CDR3 DNA (partial): TGTGCCTGTCTAGTGGGGGCGACTTACGAG.